Below, 12 T cell receptor beta chains from the same sample are listed, as sequenced in a study of blood T cell repertoires in COVID-19. TCRdb's copy holds only in-frame clones and misses some; the assay was immunoSEQ multiplex PCR. The sample includes fewer than 200,000 clones, roughly 88% seen only once; the top ten take approximately 14%. The sample taken for sequencing was PBMCs or T cells enriched from blood (not recorded which). Receptor source: a man in his fifties who had recovered from COVID-19.

The rearrangement joins TRBV19 to TRBJ2-7; D is perhaps TRBD1 (5 bases). CDR3 length: 15 residues. V dropped 6 bases and J dropped 2 bases, with 17 bases sitting between them. CDR1 LNHDA and CDR2 SQIVND come from the germline V gene (reference sequence). The CDR3 is CASRLGAGITYEQYF. CDR3 nucleotide sequence: TGTGCCAGTAGGCTTGGGGCAGGTATCACCTACGAGCAGTACTTC.

This clone was seen a single time. This specimen includes other DNA sequences encoding the same CDR3. In DNA, the CDR3 is TGCGCCAGCAGCTTGGGACAACGAGGGACTGAAGCTTTCTTT. Encoded protein: CASSLGQRGTEAFF. The chain combines TRBV5-1 with TRBJ1-1; D gene ambiguous. Trimming took 0 bases from V and 5 from J, leaving 11 bases between them. The V gene's germline CDR1 is SGHRS and CDR2 YFSETQ. The CDR3 is 14 residues long.

The chain has TRBV11-3 and TRBJ1-1; the D gene is possibly TRBD1 (6 bases). Looked up from germline, CDR1 is SGHNT and CDR2 is YENEEA. The CDR3 consists of 15 residues. V lost 3 bases, J lost 0 bases, and 11 bases lay in between. For the CDR3, the DNA is TGTGCCAGCAGCTTTAAGGGGGATTTGAACACTGAAGCTTTCTTT. Translation: CASSFKGDLNTEAFF.

This chain links TRBV28 with TRBJ2-5; 9 nucleotides agree with TRBD1. The CDR3 loop spans 15 amino acids. The V gene's germline CDR1 is MDHEN and CDR2 SYDVKM. V was clipped by 5 bases and J by 9 bases; unmatched bases: 13. The CDR3 is CASSRGTGNSAAQYF. For the CDR3, the DNA is TGTGCCAGCAGTCGGGGGACAGGGAACTCCGCGGCCCAGTACTTC.

The V and J genes are TRBV27 and TRBJ2-7; no definite D call. Germline V lookup: CDR1 MNHEY, CDR2 SMNVEV (reference sequence). Deletions cut 2 bases from V and 6 bases from J, with 11 bases between. The CDR3 extends over 13 amino acids. The CDR3 is CASSLTPGSEQYF. DNA for the CDR3: TGTGCCAGCAGTTTAACCCCAGGAAGCGAGCAGTACTTC.

This clone was recorded a few times. Other DNA sequences in this specimen translate into the identical CDR3. The chain has TRBV5-1 and TRBJ1-4, with 8 bases aligning to TRBD1. Germline values: CDR1 SGHRS, CDR2 YFSETQ. The CDR3 covers 15 residues. V lost 2 bases to trimming and J lost 4 bases; unmatched junction nucleotides: 4. The CDR3 loop reads CASSFGQGGNEKLFF. CDR3 coding DNA: TGCGCCAGCAGCTTCGGACAGGGTGGTAATGAAAAACTGTTTTTT.

The chain carries TRBV18 and TRBJ2-7; 10 nucleotides line up with TRBD1. CDR3 length equals 15 residues. The J segment lost 7 bases and the V segment lost 4 bases, leaving 10 bases of the junction unmatched. Germline V CDR1 and CDR2: KGHSH, LQKENI. The CDR3 DNA reads as TGTGCCAGCTCACTCCCGGGACAGGGGTCATGGGAGCAGTACTTC. Its translation: CASSLPGQGSWEQYF.

A few counts support this clone. The V and J genes are TRBV24-1 and TRBJ1-1; a weak D match, TRBD1 (5 bases). The V gene lost 12 bases and the J gene lost 4 bases, with 29 bases spanning the gap. The CDR3 consists of 17 residues. CDR1 is KGHDR, CDR2 SFDVKD, per germline. CDR3 loop: CALLFTGHGVCVTEAFF. The CDR3 DNA sequence: TGTGCCCTCTTGTTTACAGGCCATGGAGTTTGCGTCACTGAAGCTTTCTTT.

This rearrangement joins TRBV7-8 to TRBJ2-1, with D tentatively TRBD2 (6 bases). This CDR3 has 17 residues. Germline CDR1 and CDR2: SGHVS and FQNEAQ. Trimming stripped 1 base from V and 4 bases from J, with 17 bases between. CDR3 protein: CASSLERRDGLYNEQFF. The CDR3 DNA reads TGTGCCAGCAGCTTAGAGAGGAGGGACGGATTATACAATGAGCAGTTCTTC.

This chain connects TRBV3-1 (or the pseudogene TRBV3-2) to TRBJ2-7, with a possible D match to TRBD2 (5 bases). V gave up 5 bases and J gave up 1 base, with 9 bases separating them. The CDR3 consists of 13 residues. The V gene's germline CDR1 is LGHDT and CDR2 YNNKEL (reference sequence). CDR3 sequence (DNA): TGTGCCAGCAGCTCACTAGGGTCCTACGAGCAGTACTTC. Amino acids: CASSSLGSYEQYF.

This clone was seen only a few times. The chain recombines TRBV2 with TRBJ2-1; the match to TRBD2 covers 9 bases. The J segment lost 2 bases and the V segment lost 8 bases, leaving 16 bases of the junction unmatched. Germline CDR1 is SNHLY and CDR2 is FYNNEI. The CDR3 covers 18 residues. CDR3 region: CASSTFSGGSHAYNEQFF. CDR3 sequence (DNA): TGTGCCAGCTCAACGTTTAGCGGGGGCTCTCACGCCTACAATGAGCAGTTCTTC.

This chain connects TRBV3-1 (or the pseudogene TRBV3-2) to TRBJ2-3; 8 nucleotides line up with TRBD2. J gave up 2 bases and V 6 bases, and 7 bases lay outside the gene matches. Germline CDR1 and CDR2: LGHDT and YNNKEL (reference sequence). The CDR3 runs to 15 residues. The CDR3 DNA is TGTGCCAGCAGACGGGGGGGAATGATCACAGATACGCAGTATTTT. This codes for CASRRGGMITDTQYF.